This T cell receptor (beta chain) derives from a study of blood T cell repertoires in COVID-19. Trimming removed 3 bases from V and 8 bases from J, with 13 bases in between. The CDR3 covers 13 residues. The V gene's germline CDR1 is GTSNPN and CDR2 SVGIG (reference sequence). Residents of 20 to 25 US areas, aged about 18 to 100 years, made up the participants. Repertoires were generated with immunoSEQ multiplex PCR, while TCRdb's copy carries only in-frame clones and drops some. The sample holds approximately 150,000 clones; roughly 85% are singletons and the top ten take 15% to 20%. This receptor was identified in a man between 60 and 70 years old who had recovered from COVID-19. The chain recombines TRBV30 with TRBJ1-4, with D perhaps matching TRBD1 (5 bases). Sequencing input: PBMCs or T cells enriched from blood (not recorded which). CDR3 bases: TGTGCCTGGAGCCCCGGGGGATTCGAAAAACTGTTTTTT. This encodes CAWSPGGFEKLFF.